This T cell receptor (beta chain) was obtained from a study of identical twins. Whole-study results and caveats: Weaker excess sharing between twins was seen in beta out-of-frame sequences.

One entry per CDR3 protein results from TCRdb running MiXCR on the 5' RACE reads. The sample shows about 520,000 distinct CDR3 sequences, 22% of them seen only once. With regard to this clonotype: Its antigen is unidentified.

Unmatched junction bases numbered 3, after V lost 4 bases and J lost 8 bases. Germline V gene lookup returns CDR1 SGHAT and CDR2 FQNNGV. The CDR3 has 14 residues. The same sample was also used in a study of T cells expressing NK-cell markers.

The V gene is TRBV11-2, the J gene TRBJ2-3; 13 nucleotides line up with TRBD2. Sequencing used CD4+ T cells sorted from blood. This receptor was identified in a young woman in good health. This CDR3 reads CASSSGLAGVTQYF. The CDR3 coding sequence is TGTGCCAGCAGCTCCGGACTAGCGGGAGTTACGCAGTATTTT.